Reported below is one TCR beta chain. The target antigen is unknown. This sample was included in a study of cytomegalovirus exposure and HLA in healthy donors. Study results and limitations: A later analysis linked a missense variant in DCLRE1C to the trimming of TCR beta V and J genes.

The PCR used 60 Vbeta and 13 Jbeta primers. TCRdb's table, derived via immunoSEQ multiplex PCR, lists solely in-frame clones and lacks some. The sample consists of around 120,000 clones, about 75% of them appearing once. Germline V gene data show CDR1 as GTSNPN and CDR2 as SVGIG (reference sequence). CDR3 length: 15 amino acids. Trimming took 2 bases from V and 1 from J, leaving 12 bases between them. The sequenced sample was PBMCs. The chain carries TRBV30 and TRBJ1-5; TRBD1 might be the D (6 bases). This TCR was recovered from a man in his 60s in good health and CMV-seropositive. CDR3 DNA sequence: TGTGCCTGGAGTCTACAGGGTTTAAGCAATCAGCCCCAGCATTTT. It is translated as CAWSLQGLSNQPQHF.